This TCR beta chain was recovered during a study of T cells after yellow fever vaccination (dated by TCRdb to the late 2010s). Regarding the research as a whole: The SMART-Seq v4 Ultra Low Input RNA kit was used to prepare libraries from fractions with low cell numbers. To follow T-cell clones before and after both primary and booster YFV17D yellow fever vaccination, bulk TCR alpha and beta repertoires underwent longitudinal sequencing. Two healthy male donors made up the cohort, one aged 18 to 29 years and the other aged 30 to 40 years. Blood was drawn at multiple timepoints before and after primary and secondary immunization, with bulk PBMC replicates and cell subsets isolated.

As for this clonotype: Its antigen is still unknown. Within one base of it there is no much larger clone, and no base qualities were kept.

Interpreted using the paper, the treatment or condition label stands for: live attenuated yellow fever vaccine strain. At each blood-draw timepoint, two biological replicates of bulk PBMCs were obtained. A standard Ficoll-Paque protocol was used to isolate PBMCs from peripheral blood. RNA was extracted with TriZol from bulk PBMCs, CD4 and CD8 fractions, and dextramer-positive and dextramer-negative fractions. CDR1 and CDR2 are read off the germline V gene as SGHTA and FQGNSA. Inclusive of the bounding cysteine and phenylalanine, the CDR3 is 15 residues long. Of the read, only the CDR3 DNA is kept; its 45 bases are in frame from base 1. V is pared back by 0 bases and J by 0 bases, with 5 bases lying between the germline termini. TCR cDNA was synthesized by 5'RACE template switching, which introduced a universal primer site and unique molecular identifiers. Priming of cDNA synthesis was performed from both the TCR alpha and TCR beta constant segments. Two PCR steps were used to amplify libraries, with sample barcodes and sequencing adapters being added in the second step. Sequencing of libraries was performed on Illumina HiSeq 2500 (2x100 bp) or NovaSeq (2x150 bp). As for the authors' bioinformatics: Demultiplexing of reads and collapsing into UMI consensus sequences were performed with MIGEC, and V(D)J alignment was carried out with MiXCR. Vaccine-responding clonotypes were identified with edgeR using replicate PBMC samples, with FDR below 0.01 and a log2 fold change above 5 up to day 15 being required. CD4 or CD8 identity was assigned to each bulk clonotype according to whether the clonotype was present at higher abundance in the sequenced CD4 repertoire or the sequenced CD8 repertoire. TCRdb reprocessing: public reads trimmed at Q25 with fastp, clones called with MiXCR, in-frame beta chains kept. Identical CDR3 protein sequences are pooled into one entry, listed with their most common genes and DNA. V and J calls and clone size were set by TCRdb, not the authors. The sample yields some 560,000 distinct CDR3 sequences; 15% to 20% were counted once. The ten largest clones take up around 15% of the sample.

Here is what the overall study found, with its caveats: Computational filtering was required because FACS-sorted repertoires could contain abundant contaminating clonotypes from the bulk population. Compared with the primary T-cell response, the secondary T-cell response was faster but weaker, reaching its peak on day 5 rather than on day 15. Because the study included only a couple of donors, the extent to which the findings can be generalized is limited. After the booster, most of the clones that had expanded following primary vaccination were detected again (just under 97% of CD4 and roughly 88% of CD8), which suggests that memory was broadly maintained. A small fraction of clonotypes showed up in both the CD4 and CD8 compartments, probably as a result of convergent recombination.

This sequence originates from a man younger than 40 who received the YFV17D yellow fever vaccine. This sample comprised PBMCs, obtained 15 days after the yellow fever booster vaccination. The chain links TRBV7-2 with TRBJ1-4; too little of a D gene remains to name it. The CDR3 reads as follows: CASSLAVATNEKLFF. The DNA sequence follows: TGTGCCAGCAGCTTAGCCGTAGCAACTAATGAAAAACTGTTTTTT.